The 32 T cell receptor beta chains presented below share a single source sample, sequenced in a study of TIL therapy for anti-PD-1-resistant metastatic lung cancer. This was the immunoSEQ v3 assay. Sequenced by immunoSEQ multiplex PCR; TCRdb stores in-frame clones only, minus some. Of 40,000 to 60,000 clones in the sample, 65% to 80% were seen once. Time point indicated: pre-treatment sample, taken before nivolumab and TIL therapy. This sample comprised blood, obtained at baseline. Receptors originate from a woman aged 30 to 85 with non-small cell lung cancer.

The rearrangement joins TRBV19 to TRBJ2-1, with D perhaps TRBD2 (6 bases). The V end was cut by 5 bases, the J end by 3 bases, with 14 bases between. Germline loops: CDR1 LNHDA, CDR2 SQIVND (reference sequence). This CDR3 spans 15 amino acids. The CDR3 DNA is TGTGCCAGTAGTCCCACGGCTAGCGACTACAATGAGCAGTTCTTC. It translates to CASSPTASDYNEQFF.

V and J are TRBV11-2 and TRBJ1-2, with 8 bases lining up with TRBD1. V lost 3 bases to trimming and J lost 7 bases; unmatched junction nucleotides: 7. Germline assignment: CDR1 SGHAT and CDR2 FQNNGV. The CDR3 sequence is 14 residues long. As DNA, the CDR3 is TGTGCCAGCAGCTTGTTCAGGGGGCCGAGTGGCTACACCTTC. Residues: CASSLFRGPSGYTF.

The chain combines TRBV7-2 with TRBJ2-6; D may correspond to TRBD1 or TRBD2 (5 bases each). Trimming shortened V by 5 bases and J by 2 bases, and 10 bases separated the two germline ends. The germline V gene encodes CDR1 SGHTA and CDR2 FQGNSA. The CDR3 has 15 amino acids. The CDR3 coding sequence is TGTGCCAGCAGCCGGGAACAGGCTGGGGCCAACGTCCTGACTTTC. Amino acids: CASSREQAGANVLTF. Combining the CDR3 with reference TRBV7-2 and TRBJ2-6 gives the whole variable domain GAGVSQSPSNKVTEKGKDVELRCDPISGHTALYWYRQSLGQGLEFLIYFQGNSAPDKSGLPSDRFSAERTGGSVSTLTIQRTQQEDSAVYLCASSREQAGANVLTFGAGSRLTVL.

The chain combines TRBV18 with TRBJ1-4; D might be TRBD1 (5 bases). Trimming took 4 bases from V and 7 from J, leaving 13 bases between them. The germline gives CDR1 KGHSH, CDR2 LQKENI. This CDR3 contains 14 residues. The CDR3 loop is CASSRGDPIEKLFF. CDR3 in DNA: TGTGCCAGCTCACGAGGGGACCCGATTGAAAAACTGTTTTTT. Full variable domain (outside the CDR3, taken from reference TRBV18 and TRBJ1-4): NAGVMQNPRHLVRRRGQEARLRCSPMKGHSHVYWYRQLPEEGLKFMVYLQKENIIDESGMPKERFSAEFPKEGPSILRIQQVVRGDSAAYFCASSRGDPIEKLFFGSGTQLSVL.

The gene calls are TRBV19 and TRBJ2-3, with D maybe TRBD2 (7 bases). This CDR3 spans 16 amino acids. The V and J ends lost 5 bases and 6 bases respectively, with 21 bases between them. The germline gives CDR1 LNHDA, CDR2 SQIVND (reference sequence). The CDR3 sequence is CASSFGLGGIVDTQYF. The CDR3 DNA reads TGTGCCAGTAGTTTTGGACTAGGGGGGATTGTCGATACGCAGTATTTT.

This rearrangement joins TRBV13 to TRBJ2-7; 14 bases line up with TRBD2. CDR1 and CDR2 from the germline V gene are PRHDT and FYEKMQ (reference sequence). The CDR3 spans 21 residues. V lost 5 bases to trimming and J lost 4 bases; unmatched junction nucleotides: 22. CDR3 loop: CASSRKKGRPGLAGDVYEQYF. The CDR3 DNA sequence: TGTGCCAGCAGCCGCAAAAAAGGGAGACCGGGACTAGCGGGAGACGTGTACGAGCAGTACTTC.

This chain connects TRBV4-2 to TRBJ2-3, with TRBD2 as a possible D gene (7 bases). The CDR3 loop spans 15 amino acids. Trimming took off 5 bases at V and 5 bases at J, with 17 bases between the two ends. From germline, CDR1 is LGHNA and CDR2 YNFKEQ. The CDR3 here is CASSSRGAREDTQYF. The CDR3 coding sequence is TGTGCCAGCAGCTCACGGGGGGCCCGGGAAGATACGCAGTATTTT.

The chain couples TRBV19 to TRBJ2-2; D not certain. The V end was cut by 4 bases, the J end by 7 bases, with 10 bases between. The CDR3 is made up of 13 amino acids. CDR1 LNHDA and CDR2 SQIVND come from the germline V gene (reference sequence). The CDR3 bases are TGTGCCAGTAGTACCAGGAACGGCGGGGAGCTGTTTTTT. This sequence encodes CASSTRNGGELFF.

CDR3 DNA: TGTGCCAGCACAGGGGGGGGTAATGAGCAGTTCTTC. Its protein product is CASTGGGNEQFF. J is TRBJ2-1 and V is TRBV6-6; D is tentatively TRBD1 or TRBD2 (7 bases each). Germline values: CDR1 MNHNY, CDR2 SVGAGI (reference sequence). The CDR3 consists of 12 residues. Deletions cut 7 bases from V and 7 bases from J, with 11 bases between.

V is TRBV5-8 and J is TRBJ2-1; the match to TRBD2 covers 8 bases. From germline, CDR1 is SGHTS and CDR2 YDEGEE. This CDR3 is 15 amino acids long. J was trimmed by 10 bases and V by 6 bases; bases with no gene match: 15. The DNA for the CDR3 is TGTGCCAGCAACGACGGGACTAGAGGGACGGGGGAGCAGTTCTTC. It specifies CASNDGTRGTGEQFF.

In DNA, the CDR3 is TGTGCCAGCAGCGATTTGGGGTGGGACGATAGCTCCTACGAGCAGTACTTC. Translation: CASSDLGWDDSSYEQYF. The rearrangement joins TRBV28 to TRBJ2-7; either TRBD1 or TRBD2 may supply D (5 bases each). The V gene lost 6 bases and the J gene lost 0 bases, with 21 bases spanning the gap. From germline, CDR1 is MDHEN and CDR2 SYDVKM. The CDR3 consists of 17 residues.

The rearrangement uses TRBV9 and TRBJ2-5; D unresolved. Germline CDR1 SGDLS, CDR2 YYNGEE. The V gene lost 0 bases and the J gene lost 7 bases, with 16 bases spanning the gap. The length of the CDR3 is 15 residues. CDR3 nucleotides: TGTGCCAGCAGCGTAGGAACAGACACTATAGGGACCCAGTACTTC. It encodes CASSVGTDTIGTQYF.

The chain couples TRBV10-2 to TRBJ2-1; 9 bases line up with TRBD2. V shed 3 bases, J shed 5 bases, and the junction held 2 bases outside the gene matches. This CDR3 contains 14 residues. The V gene's germline CDR1 is WSHSY and CDR2 SAAADI. The CDR3 sequence is CASSELAGNNEQFF. The CDR3 nucleotides are TGCGCCAGCAGTGAACTAGCGGGTAACAATGAGCAGTTCTTC.

The J gene is TRBJ1-1, the V gene TRBV19; TRBD1 matches at 7 bases. Looked up from germline, CDR1 is LNHDA and CDR2 is SQIVND (reference sequence). J was trimmed by 4 bases and V by 5 bases; bases with no gene match: 13. CDR3 length: 16 amino acids. The CDR3 DNA reads as TGTGCCAGTAGTGAGGGGAGACAGGGTCTGGGCACTGAAGCTTTCTTT. It translates to CASSEGRQGLGTEAFF. The entire variable domain, with the rest obtained from reference TRBV19 and TRBJ1-1, is as follows: DGGITQSPKYLFRKEGQNVTLSCEQNLNHDAMYWYRQDPGQGLRLIYYSQIVNDFQKGDIAEGYSVSREKKESFPLTVTSAQKNPTAFYLCASSEGRQGLGTEAFFGQGTRLTVV.

This chain connects TRBV6-1 to TRBJ1-5, with D unresolved. The V end was cut by 4 bases, the J end by 3 bases, with 10 bases between. The CDR3 length is 14 residues. Germline CDR1 MNHNS, CDR2 SASEGT. CDR3 sequence: CASSVWTVNQPQHF. The CDR3 DNA follows: TGTGCCAGCAGTGTGTGGACGGTCAATCAGCCCCAGCATTTT.

This clone has a handful of counts. V is TRBV7-2 and J is TRBJ2-7, with 7 bases that match TRBD1. Germline trimming cut 5 bases from V and 3 bases from J; bases unmatched to any gene: 1. Germline V gives CDR1 SGHTA, CDR2 FQGNSA. The CDR3 length is 12 residues. CDR3 amino acids: CASSRQGYEQYF. For the CDR3, the DNA is TGTGCCAGCAGCCGACAGGGCTACGAGCAGTACTTC.

The chain uses TRBV5-1 and TRBJ2-7; the match to TRBD1 covers 7 bases. CDR1 and CDR2 (germline): SGHRS, YFSETQ. The CDR3 loop spans 14 amino acids. With 5 bases clipped from V and 2 bases from J, the junction kept 7 bases outside the gene matches. Here the CDR3 DNA reads TGCGCCAGCAGACCCGGGACAGCTGCCTACGAGCAGTACTTC. Protein: CASRPGTAAYEQYF.

The chain has TRBV5-1 and TRBJ1-5; tentative D call: TRBD1 (5 bases). V lost 4 bases and J lost 7, with 15 bases in between. Germline values: CDR1 SGHRS, CDR2 YFSETQ. This CDR3 has 14 amino acids. The CDR3 nucleotides are TGCGCCAGCAGCGAGGGACGGGAGGGACAGCCCCAGCATTTT. Its protein product is CASSEGREGQPQHF.

The chain links TRBV10-1 to TRBJ2-3; 10 bases agree with TRBD2. V was pared by 8 bases and J by 0 bases, with 8 bases of the junction left unmatched. The V gene's germline CDR1 is WNHNN and CDR2 SYGVQD (reference sequence). The CDR3 has 16 amino acids. The CDR3 loop is CASGRLAGRSTDTQYF. The CDR3 DNA follows: TGCGCCAGCGGCAGACTAGCGGGCCGAAGCACAGATACGCAGTATTTT.

The J gene is TRBJ1-6, the V gene TRBV6-5, with D possibly matching TRBD1 (5 bases). The CDR3 runs 15 residues. Trimming removed 2 bases at V and 8 bases at J, with 13 bases between. Germline V gene data show CDR1 as MNHEY and CDR2 as SVGAGI. The CDR3 sequence is CASSYGDVRDSPLHF. CDR3 in DNA: TGTGCCAGCAGTTACGGGGACGTTCGGGATTCACCCCTCCACTTT.

This chain links TRBV4-1 with TRBJ2-5, with 10 bases matching TRBD1. The germline V gene has CDR1 MGHRA and CDR2 YSYEKL. With V trimmed by 10 bases and J by 3 bases, 5 bases remained unmatched. This CDR3 comprises 13 residues. CDR3 sequence reads: CATRGQGEETQYF. Written as DNA, the CDR3 is TGCGCCACCAGAGGACAGGGGGAAGAGACCCAGTACTTC.

This chain links TRBV6-1 with TRBJ1-1, with D tentatively TRBD1 (5 bases). V was pared by 5 bases and J by 6 bases, with 13 bases between. The CDR3 sequence is 13 residues long. Per the germline V gene, CDR1 is MNHNS and CDR2 is SASEGT. In DNA form, the CDR3 reads TGTGCCAGCAGTTGGGACCGACCCGCTGAAGCTTTCTTT. This translates into CASSWDRPAEAFF.

The chain employs TRBV21-1 and TRBJ1-5; the table's D call, TRBD1, was not checked against the DNA. TRBV21-1 corresponds to a pseudogene. This CDR3 is 15 amino acids long. Here the CDR3 DNA reads TGTGCCAGCAGCGGCCGTGGGGCTCGCAATCAGCCCCAGCATTTT. Its protein product is CASSGRGARNQPQHF.

The chain recombines TRBV29-1 with TRBJ1-2; D is possibly TRBD1 (5 bases). V dropped 1 base and J dropped 1 base, with 13 bases sitting between them. This CDR3 spans 15 amino acids. CDR1 and CDR2 from the germline V gene are SQVTM and ANQGSEA. CDR3 region: CSVEGDPDNNYGYTF. CDR3 bases: TGCAGCGTTGAAGGGGACCCAGATAATAACTATGGCTACACCTTC.

This clone was seen just once. The rearrangement joins TRBV15 to TRBJ2-7, with D possibly being TRBD1 (6 bases). The germline V gene has CDR1 LNHNV and CDR2 YYDKDF (reference sequence). The CDR3 covers 13 residues. The ends were cut back, 5 bases at V and 5 bases at J, with 13 bases in the middle. As DNA, the CDR3 is TGTGCCACCAGCGTTACAGGGTTGGACGAGCAGTACTTC. Encoded protein: CATSVTGLDEQYF.

The rearrangement joins TRBV5-1 to TRBJ2-1; 12 bases are a match to TRBD2. CDR3 size: 16 residues. CDR1 is SGHRS and CDR2 is YFSETQ in the germline V gene. Trimming at V came to 5 bases and at J to 7 bases, leaving 10 bases not matched to a gene. CDR3 sequence reads: CASSLMTSGGYNEQFF. CDR3 bases: TGCGCCAGCAGTCTGATGACTAGCGGGGGCTATAATGAGCAGTTCTTC.

The genes are TRBV15 and TRBJ2-7; 9 bases are a match to TRBD1. Germline CDR1 is LNHNV and CDR2 is YYDKDF (reference sequence). This CDR3 has 14 residues. The J segment lost 6 bases and the V segment lost 5 bases, leaving 8 bases of the junction unmatched. The CDR3 DNA is TGTGCCACCAGCTTTAGGACAGGGGCGGGCGAGCAGTACTTC. Its protein is CATSFRTGAGEQYF.

The genes are TRBV10-1 and TRBJ2-3, with D perhaps TRBD2 (5 bases). CDR1 WNHNN and CDR2 SYGVQD come from the germline V gene (reference sequence). CDR3 length: 13 residues. Trimming left V 6 bases short and J 3 bases short, with 10 bases between. CDR3 DNA sequence: TGCGCCAGCAGACTAGGTAGGACAGATACGCAGTATTTT. Amino acids: CASRLGRTDTQYF.

The V gene is TRBV2, the J gene TRBJ2-3; tentative D call: TRBD2 (6 bases). This CDR3 has 14 amino acids. The V end lost 10 bases, the J end lost 0 bases, and 14 bases lay between the germline ends. CDR1 SNHLY and CDR2 FYNNEI come from the germline V gene. CDR3 nucleotides: TGTGCCACGAGGGCGGGACCCAGCACAGATACGCAGTATTTT. Residues: CATRAGPSTDTQYF.

The V and J genes are TRBV5-1 and TRBJ2-6; tentative D call: TRBD2 (6 bases). Trimming removed 0 bases from V and 0 bases from J, with 10 bases in between. CDR3 length equals 17 residues. The germline CDR1 and CDR2 sequences are SGHRS and YFSETQ. The CDR3 protein is CASSLAGADSGANVLTF. The CDR3 nucleotides are TGCGCCAGCAGCTTGGCGGGAGCCGACTCTGGGGCCAACGTCCTGACTTTC.

The gene calls are TRBV4-1 and TRBJ2-1; 12 bases are shared with TRBD2. This CDR3 is built from 16 residues. V lost 0 bases, J lost 8 bases, and 5 bases stayed unmatched. From germline, CDR1 is MGHRA and CDR2 YSYEKL. CDR3 nucleotide sequence: TGCGCCAGCAGCCAAGATCCTAGCGGGAGGGCCTATGAGCAGTTCTTC. Translated: CASSQDPSGRAYEQFF.

This sequence joins TRBV5-1 and TRBJ2-2; tentatively, D is TRBD1 or TRBD2 (5 bases each). CDR1 SGHRS and CDR2 YFSETQ come from the germline V gene. Trimming pared 0 bases from V and 6 bases from J, leaving 12 bases between. The CDR3 runs 15 residues. CDR3 nucleotides: TGCGCCAGCAGCTTGGAAGGACACGGGGCCGGGGAGCTGTTTTTT. This encodes CASSLEGHGAGELFF.